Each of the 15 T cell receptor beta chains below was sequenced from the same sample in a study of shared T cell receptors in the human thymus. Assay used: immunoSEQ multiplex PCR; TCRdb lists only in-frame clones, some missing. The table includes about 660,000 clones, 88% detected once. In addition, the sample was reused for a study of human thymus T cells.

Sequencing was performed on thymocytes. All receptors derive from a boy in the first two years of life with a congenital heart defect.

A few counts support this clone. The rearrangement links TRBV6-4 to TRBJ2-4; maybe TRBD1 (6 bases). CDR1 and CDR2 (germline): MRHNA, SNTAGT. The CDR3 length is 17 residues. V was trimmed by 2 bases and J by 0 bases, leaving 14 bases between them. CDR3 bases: TGTGCCAGCAGTGACATGAAGCGGACAGAAGCCAAAAACATTCAGTACTTC. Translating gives CASSDMKRTEAKNIQYF.

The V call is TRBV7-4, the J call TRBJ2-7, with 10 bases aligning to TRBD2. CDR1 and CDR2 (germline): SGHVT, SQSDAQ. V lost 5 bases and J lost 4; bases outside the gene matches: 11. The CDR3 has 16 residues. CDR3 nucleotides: TGTGCCAGCAGCCCATCTGTAGCGGGAGGAATGTACGAGCAGTACTTC. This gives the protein CASSPSVAGGMYEQYF.

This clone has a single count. CDR3 protein: CASSQGQGVSAGELFF. The CDR3 nucleotides are TGCGCCAGCAGCCAAGGACAGGGGGTATCAGCCGGGGAGCTGTTTTTT. V gene TRBV4-3 combines with J gene TRBJ2-2; TRBD1 matches at 9 bases. V gave up 1 base and J gave up 6 bases; unmatched junction bases: 6. The CDR3 has 16 residues. The V gene's germline CDR1 is LGHNA and CDR2 YSLEER.

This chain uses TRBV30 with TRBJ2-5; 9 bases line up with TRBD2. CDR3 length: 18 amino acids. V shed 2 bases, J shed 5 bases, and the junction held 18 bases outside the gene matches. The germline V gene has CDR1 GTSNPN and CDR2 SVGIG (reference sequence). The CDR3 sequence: CAWSPLSSLAGVGETQYF. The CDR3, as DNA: TGTGCCTGGAGTCCCCTTAGCTCGTTAGCGGGAGTGGGGGAGACCCAGTACTTC.

CDR3 amino acids: CASGYYRTYEQYF. The CDR3 coding sequence is TGTGCCAGCGGTTACTACAGGACCTACGAGCAGTACTTC. The chain links TRBV5-8 to TRBJ2-7, with D perhaps matching TRBD1 (5 bases). V was trimmed by 7 bases and J by 2 bases, leaving 13 bases between them. Germline V gene sequence: CDR1 SGHTS, CDR2 YDEGEE. The CDR3 has 13 amino acids.

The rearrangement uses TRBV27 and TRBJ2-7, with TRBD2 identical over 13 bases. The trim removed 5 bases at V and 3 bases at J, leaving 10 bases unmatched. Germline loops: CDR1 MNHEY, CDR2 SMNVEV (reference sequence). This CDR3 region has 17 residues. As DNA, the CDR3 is TGTGCCAGCAGTCCTAGGACTAGCGGGAGTCGGCTCTACGAGCAGTACTTC. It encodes CASSPRTSGSRLYEQYF.

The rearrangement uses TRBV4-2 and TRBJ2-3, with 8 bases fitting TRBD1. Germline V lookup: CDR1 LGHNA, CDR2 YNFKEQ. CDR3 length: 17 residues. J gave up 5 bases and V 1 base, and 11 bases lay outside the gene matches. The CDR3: CASSQGIQTGEIDTQYF. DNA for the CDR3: TGTGCCAGCAGCCAAGGGATCCAGACAGGGGAGATAGATACGCAGTATTTT.

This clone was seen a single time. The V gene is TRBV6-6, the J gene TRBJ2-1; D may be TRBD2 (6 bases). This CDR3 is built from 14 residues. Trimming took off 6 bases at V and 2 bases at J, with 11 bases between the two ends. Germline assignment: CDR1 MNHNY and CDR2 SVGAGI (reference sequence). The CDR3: CASSAGTAYNEQFF. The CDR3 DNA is TGTGCCAGCAGCGCCGGGACTGCCTACAATGAGCAGTTCTTC.

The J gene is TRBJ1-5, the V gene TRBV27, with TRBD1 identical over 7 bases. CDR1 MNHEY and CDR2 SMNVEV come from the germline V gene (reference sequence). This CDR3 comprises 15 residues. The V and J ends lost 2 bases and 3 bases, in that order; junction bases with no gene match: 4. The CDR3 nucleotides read TGTGCCAGCAGTTTACACAGGGGAGTCAATCAGCCCCAGCATTTT. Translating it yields CASSLHRGVNQPQHF.

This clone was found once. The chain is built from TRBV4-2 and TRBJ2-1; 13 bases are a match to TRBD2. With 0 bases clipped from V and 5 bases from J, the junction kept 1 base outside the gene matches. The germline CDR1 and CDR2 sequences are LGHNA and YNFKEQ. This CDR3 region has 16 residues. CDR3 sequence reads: CASSQEGLAGHNEQFF. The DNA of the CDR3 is TGTGCCAGCAGCCAAGAGGGACTAGCGGGGCACAATGAGCAGTTCTTC.

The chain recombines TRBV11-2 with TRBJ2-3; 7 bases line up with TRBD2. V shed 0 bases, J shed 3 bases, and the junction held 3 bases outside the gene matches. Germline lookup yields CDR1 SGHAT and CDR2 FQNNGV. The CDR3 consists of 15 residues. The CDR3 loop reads CASSLEWEGTDTQYF. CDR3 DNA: TGTGCCAGCAGCTTAGAGTGGGAGGGAACAGATACGCAGTATTTT.

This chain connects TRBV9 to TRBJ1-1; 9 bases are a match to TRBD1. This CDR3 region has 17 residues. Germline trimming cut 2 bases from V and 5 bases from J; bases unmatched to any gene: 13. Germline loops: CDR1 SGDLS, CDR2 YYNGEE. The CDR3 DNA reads TGTGCCAGCAGCGTCTCCGGGACAGGGACAGGAAGGACTGAAGCTTTCTTT. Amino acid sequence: CASSVSGTGTGRTEAFF.

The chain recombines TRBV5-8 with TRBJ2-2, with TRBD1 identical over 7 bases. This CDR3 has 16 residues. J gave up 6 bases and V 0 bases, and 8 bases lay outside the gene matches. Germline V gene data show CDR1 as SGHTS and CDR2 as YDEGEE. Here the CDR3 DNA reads TGTGCCAGCAGCTTGGTTTTAGGGGGCCCAGCCGGGGAGCTGTTTTTT. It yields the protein CASSLVLGGPAGELFF.

Here the CDR3 DNA reads TGTGCCTGGAGTTCCCACGGGACTAGCGGTCCCGGAGGCACCGGGGAGCTGTTTTTT. It codes for CAWSSHGTSGPGGTGELFF. V and J are TRBV30 and TRBJ2-2; 11 bases align to TRBD2. CDR1 and CDR2 from the germline V gene are GTSNPN and SVGIG (reference sequence). V trimming: 2 bases; J trimming: 4 bases; junction bases outside the gene matches: 15. The CDR3 is made up of 19 amino acids. Combining the CDR3 with reference TRBV30 and TRBJ2-2 gives the whole variable domain SQTIHQWPATLVQPVGSPLSLECTVEGTSNPNLYWYRQAAGRGLQLLFYSVGIGQISSEVPQNLSASRPQDRQFILSSKKLLLSDSGFYLCAWSSHGTSGPGGTGELFFGEGSRLTVL.

CDR3 amino acids: CASRLPPRQALYNEQFF. The CDR3 region has the DNA TGTGCCAGCAGGTTGCCGCCCCGACAGGCTCTCTACAATGAGCAGTTCTTC. The V and J genes are TRBV5-8 and TRBJ2-1; a possible D gene is TRBD1 (6 bases). Germline V gene data show CDR1 as SGHTS and CDR2 as YDEGEE. The ends were cut back, 5 bases at V and 3 bases at J, with 21 bases in the middle. This CDR3 region has 17 residues.